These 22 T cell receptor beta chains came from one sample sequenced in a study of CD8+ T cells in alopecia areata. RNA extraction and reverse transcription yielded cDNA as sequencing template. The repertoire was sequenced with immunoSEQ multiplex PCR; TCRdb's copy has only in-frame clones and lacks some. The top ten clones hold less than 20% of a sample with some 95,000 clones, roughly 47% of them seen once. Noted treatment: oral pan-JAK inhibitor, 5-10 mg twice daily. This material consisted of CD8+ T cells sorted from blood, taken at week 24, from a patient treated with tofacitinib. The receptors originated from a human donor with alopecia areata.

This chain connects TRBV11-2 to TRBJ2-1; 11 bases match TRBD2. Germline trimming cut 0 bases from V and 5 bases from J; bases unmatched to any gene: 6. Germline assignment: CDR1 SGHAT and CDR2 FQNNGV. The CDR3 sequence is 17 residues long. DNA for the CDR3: TGTGCCAGCAGCTTAGATCCCACTAGCGGGGGAAACAATGAGCAGTTCTTC. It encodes CASSLDPTSGGNNEQFF.

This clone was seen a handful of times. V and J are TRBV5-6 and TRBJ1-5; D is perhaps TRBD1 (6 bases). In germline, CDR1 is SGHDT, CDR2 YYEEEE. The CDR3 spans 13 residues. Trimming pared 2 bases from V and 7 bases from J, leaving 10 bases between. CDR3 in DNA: TGTGCCAGCAGCTTCAGGGGAGTGCAGCCCCAGCATTTT. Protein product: CASSFRGVQPQHF.

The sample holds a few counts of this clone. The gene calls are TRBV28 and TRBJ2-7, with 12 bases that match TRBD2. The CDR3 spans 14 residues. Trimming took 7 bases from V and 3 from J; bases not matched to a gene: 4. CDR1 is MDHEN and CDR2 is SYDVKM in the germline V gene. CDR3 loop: CASTSLAGGYEQYF. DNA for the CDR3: TGTGCCAGCACCTCACTAGCGGGAGGCTACGAGCAGTACTTC.

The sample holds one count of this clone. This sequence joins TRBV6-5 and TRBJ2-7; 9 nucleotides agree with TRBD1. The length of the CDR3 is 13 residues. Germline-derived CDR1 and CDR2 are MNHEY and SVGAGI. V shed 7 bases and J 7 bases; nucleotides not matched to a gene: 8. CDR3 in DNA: TGTGCCAGCAAAGCACAGGGGGCGGGAGAGCAGTACTTC. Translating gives CASKAQGAGEQYF.

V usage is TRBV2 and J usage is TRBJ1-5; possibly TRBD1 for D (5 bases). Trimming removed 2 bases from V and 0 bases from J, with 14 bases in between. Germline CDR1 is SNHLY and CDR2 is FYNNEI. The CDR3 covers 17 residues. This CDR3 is CASSENKGIYSNQPQHF. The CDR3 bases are TGTGCCAGCAGTGAAAATAAGGGGATTTATAGCAATCAGCCCCAGCATTTT.

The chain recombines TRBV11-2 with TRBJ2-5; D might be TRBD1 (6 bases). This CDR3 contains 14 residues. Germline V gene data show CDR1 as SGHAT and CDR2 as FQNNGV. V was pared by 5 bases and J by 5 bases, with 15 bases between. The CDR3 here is CASSVHRVGETQYF. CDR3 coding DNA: TGTGCCAGCAGCGTCCACAGGGTAGGGGAGACCCAGTACTTC.

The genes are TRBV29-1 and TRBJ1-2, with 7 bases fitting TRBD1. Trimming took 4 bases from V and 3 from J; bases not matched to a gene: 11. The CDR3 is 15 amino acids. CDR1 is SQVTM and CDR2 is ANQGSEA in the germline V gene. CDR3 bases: TGCAGCGTTGTGGGGGAGGGGGCGCCTCACTATGGCTACACCTTC. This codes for CSVVGEGAPHYGYTF.

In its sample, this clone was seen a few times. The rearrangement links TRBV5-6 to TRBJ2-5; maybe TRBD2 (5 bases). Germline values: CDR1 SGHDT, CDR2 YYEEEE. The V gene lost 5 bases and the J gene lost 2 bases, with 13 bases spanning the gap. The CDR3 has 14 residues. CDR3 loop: CASRLRTAQETQYF. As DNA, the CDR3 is TGTGCCAGCAGGCTGAGGACTGCTCAAGAGACCCAGTACTTC.

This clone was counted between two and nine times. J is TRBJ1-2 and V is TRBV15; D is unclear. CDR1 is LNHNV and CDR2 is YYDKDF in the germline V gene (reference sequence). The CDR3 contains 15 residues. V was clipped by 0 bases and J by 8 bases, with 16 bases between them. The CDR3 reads CATSREGTPALGYTF. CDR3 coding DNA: TGTGCCACCAGCAGAGAAGGAACCCCTGCCTTGGGCTACACCTTC.

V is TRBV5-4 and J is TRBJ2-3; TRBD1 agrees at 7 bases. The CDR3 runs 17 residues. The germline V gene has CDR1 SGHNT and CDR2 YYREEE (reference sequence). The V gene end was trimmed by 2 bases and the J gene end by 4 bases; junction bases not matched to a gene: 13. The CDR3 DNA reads TGTGCCAGCAGCTTACGCCAAAAGGGGGCGCACCCAGATACGCAGTATTTT. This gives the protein CASSLRQKGAHPDTQYF.

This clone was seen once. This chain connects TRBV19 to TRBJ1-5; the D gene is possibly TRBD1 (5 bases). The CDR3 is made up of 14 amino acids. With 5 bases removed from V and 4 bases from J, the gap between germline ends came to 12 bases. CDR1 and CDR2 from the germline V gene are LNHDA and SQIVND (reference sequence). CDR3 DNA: TGTGCCAGTAGTCCTGACAGAACGAATCAGCCCCAGCATTTT. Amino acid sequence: CASSPDRTNQPQHF.

The CDR3 loop is CAFQPIGTPNTEAFF. CDR3 DNA sequence: TGTGCCTTTCAACCCATAGGGACACCGAACACTGAAGCTTTCTTT. The chain couples TRBV30 to TRBJ1-1; possible D gene TRBD1, 6 bases. Germline V gene data show CDR1 as GTSNPN and CDR2 as SVGIG (reference sequence). Trimming removed 7 bases from V and 1 base from J, with 19 bases in between. The CDR3 runs 15 residues.

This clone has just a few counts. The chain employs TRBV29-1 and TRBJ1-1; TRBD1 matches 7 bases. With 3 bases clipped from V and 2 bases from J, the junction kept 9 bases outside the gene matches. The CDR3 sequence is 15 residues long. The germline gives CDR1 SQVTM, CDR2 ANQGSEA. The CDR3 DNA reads TGCAGCGTTGATGGGTTGGAGGGGGCTAACACTGAAGCTTTCTTT. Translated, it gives CSVDGLEGANTEAFF.

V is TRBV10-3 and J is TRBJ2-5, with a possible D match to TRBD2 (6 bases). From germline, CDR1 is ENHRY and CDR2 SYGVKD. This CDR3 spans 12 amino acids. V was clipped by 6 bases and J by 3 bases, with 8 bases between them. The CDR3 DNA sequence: TGTGCCATCAGCGGCGGGGAAGAGACCCAGTACTTC. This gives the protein CAISGGEETQYF.

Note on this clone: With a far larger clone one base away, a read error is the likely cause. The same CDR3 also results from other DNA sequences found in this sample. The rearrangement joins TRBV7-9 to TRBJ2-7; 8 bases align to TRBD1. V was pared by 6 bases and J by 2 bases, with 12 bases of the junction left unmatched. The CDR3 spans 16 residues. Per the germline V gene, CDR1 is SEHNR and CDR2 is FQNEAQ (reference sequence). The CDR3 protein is CASRPSDRGFPYEQYF. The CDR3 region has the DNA TGTGCCAGCAGACCTTCCGACAGGGGATTCCCCTACGAGCAGTACTTC. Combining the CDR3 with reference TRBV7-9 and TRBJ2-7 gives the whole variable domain DTGVSQNPRHKITKRGQNVTFRCDPISEHNRLYWYRQTLGQGPEFLTYFQNEAQLEKSRLLSDRFSAERPKGSFSTLEIQRTEQGDSAMYLCASRPSDRGFPYEQYFGPGTRLTVT.

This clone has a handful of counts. This CDR3 is CASSQITSGRPDTQYF. DNA for the CDR3: TGTGCCAGCAGCCAAATAACTAGCGGGAGACCAGATACGCAGTATTTT. The rearrangement links TRBV14 to TRBJ2-3; TRBD2 agrees at 11 bases. The CDR3 runs to 16 residues. Trimming at V came to 2 bases and at J to 4 bases, leaving 5 bases not matched to a gene. Germline CDR1 SGHDN, CDR2 FVKESK.

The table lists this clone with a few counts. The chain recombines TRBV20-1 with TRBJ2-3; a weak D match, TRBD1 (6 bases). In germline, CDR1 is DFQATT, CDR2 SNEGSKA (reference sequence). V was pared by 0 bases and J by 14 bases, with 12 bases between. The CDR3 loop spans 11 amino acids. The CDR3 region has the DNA TGCAGTGCTAGAGATTTCAGGGGAACGTATTTT. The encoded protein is CSARDFRGTYF.

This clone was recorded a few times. Here the CDR3 DNA reads TGTGCCAGCAGCTCACACGAACCAGACAGTTCCGGTGGCTACACCTTC. Residues: CASSSHEPDSSGGYTF. This sequence joins TRBV7-9 and TRBJ1-2, with a possible D match to TRBD1 (5 bases). The CDR3 consists of 16 residues. Between the trimmed V and J ends, which lost 4 bases and 7 bases, there was a span of 22 bases. CDR1 and CDR2 from the germline V gene are SEHNR and FQNEAQ (reference sequence).

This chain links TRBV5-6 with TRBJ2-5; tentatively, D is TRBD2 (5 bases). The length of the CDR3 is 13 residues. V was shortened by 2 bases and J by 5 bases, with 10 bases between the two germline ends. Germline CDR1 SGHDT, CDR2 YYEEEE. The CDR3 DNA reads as TGTGCCAGCAGCTTCTCGTGGGAGGAGACCCAGTACTTC. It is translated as CASSFSWEETQYF.

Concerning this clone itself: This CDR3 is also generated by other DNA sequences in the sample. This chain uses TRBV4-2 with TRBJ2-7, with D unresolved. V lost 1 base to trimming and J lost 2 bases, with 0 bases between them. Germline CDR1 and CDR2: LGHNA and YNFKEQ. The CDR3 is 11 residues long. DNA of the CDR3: TGTGCCAGCAGCCAAGCCTACGAGCAGTACTTC. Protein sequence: CASSQAYEQYF.

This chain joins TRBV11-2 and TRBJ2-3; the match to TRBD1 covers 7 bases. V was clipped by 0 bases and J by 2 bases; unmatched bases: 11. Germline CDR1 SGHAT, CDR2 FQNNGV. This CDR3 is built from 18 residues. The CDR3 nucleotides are TGTGCCAGCAGCTTAGACGGTCCGGGACAGATACCCACAGATACGCAGTATTTT. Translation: CASSLDGPGQIPTDTQYF. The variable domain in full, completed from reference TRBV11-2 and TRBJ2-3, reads EAGVAQSPRYKIIEKRQSVAFWCNPISGHATLYWYQQILGQGPKLLIQFQNNGVVDDSQLPKDRFSAERLKGVDSTLKIQPAKLEDSAVYLCASSLDGPGQIPTDTQYFGPGTRLTVL.

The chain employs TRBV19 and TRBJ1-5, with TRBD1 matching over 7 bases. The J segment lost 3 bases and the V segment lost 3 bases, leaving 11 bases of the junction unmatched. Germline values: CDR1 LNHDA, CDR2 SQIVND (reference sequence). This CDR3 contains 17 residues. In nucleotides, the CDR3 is TGTGCCAGTAGTATTGGTAGGGCACAGGGGTTCAATCAGCCCCAGCATTTT. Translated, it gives CASSIGRAQGFNQPQHF.